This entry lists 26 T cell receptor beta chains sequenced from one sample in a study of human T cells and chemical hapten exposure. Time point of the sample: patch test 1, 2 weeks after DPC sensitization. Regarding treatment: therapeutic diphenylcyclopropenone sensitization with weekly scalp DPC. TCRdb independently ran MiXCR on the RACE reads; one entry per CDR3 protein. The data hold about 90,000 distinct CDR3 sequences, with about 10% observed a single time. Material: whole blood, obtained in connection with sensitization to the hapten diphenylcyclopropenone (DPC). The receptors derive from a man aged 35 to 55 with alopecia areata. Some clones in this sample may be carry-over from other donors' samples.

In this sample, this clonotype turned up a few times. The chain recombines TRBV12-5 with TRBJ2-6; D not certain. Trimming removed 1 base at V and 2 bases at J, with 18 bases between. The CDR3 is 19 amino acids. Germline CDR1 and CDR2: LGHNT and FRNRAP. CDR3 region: CASGLGGIIRRAGANVLTF. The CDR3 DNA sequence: TGTGCTAGTGGTTTGGGGGGAATAATCCGTAGGGCTGGGGCCAACGTCCTGACTTTC.

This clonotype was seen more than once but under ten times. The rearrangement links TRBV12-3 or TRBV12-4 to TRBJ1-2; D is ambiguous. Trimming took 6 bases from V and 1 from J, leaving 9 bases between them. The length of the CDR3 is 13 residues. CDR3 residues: CASRPAVNYGYTF. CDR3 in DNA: TGTGCCAGCAGGCCAGCGGTTAACTATGGCTACACCTTC.

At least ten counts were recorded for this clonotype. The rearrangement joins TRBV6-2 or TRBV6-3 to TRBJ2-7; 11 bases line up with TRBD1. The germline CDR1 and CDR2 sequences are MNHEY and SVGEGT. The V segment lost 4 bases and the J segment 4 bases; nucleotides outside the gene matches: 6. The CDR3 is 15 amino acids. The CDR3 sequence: CASSSYRDRGYEQYV. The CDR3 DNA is TGTGCCAGCAGTTCATACCGGGACAGGGGGTACGAGCAGTACGTC.

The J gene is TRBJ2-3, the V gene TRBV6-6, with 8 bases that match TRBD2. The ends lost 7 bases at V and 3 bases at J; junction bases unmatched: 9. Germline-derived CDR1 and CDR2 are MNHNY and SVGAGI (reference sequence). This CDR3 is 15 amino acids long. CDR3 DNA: TGTGCCAGCATCATAGCGGGAAAAAAGACAGATACGCAGTATTTT. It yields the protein CASIIAGKKTDTQYF.

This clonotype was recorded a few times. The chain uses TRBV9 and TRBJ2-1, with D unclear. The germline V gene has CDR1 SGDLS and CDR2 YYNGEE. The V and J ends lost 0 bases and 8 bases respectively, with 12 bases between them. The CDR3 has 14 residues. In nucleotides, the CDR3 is TGTGCCAGCAGCGTAGAGCTAGTCTCTTATGAGCAGTTCTTC. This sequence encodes CASSVELVSYEQFF.

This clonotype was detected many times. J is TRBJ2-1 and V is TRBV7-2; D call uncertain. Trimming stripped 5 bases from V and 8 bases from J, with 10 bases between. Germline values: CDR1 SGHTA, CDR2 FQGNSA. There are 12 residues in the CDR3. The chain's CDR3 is CASSPYADEQFF. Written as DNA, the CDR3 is TGTGCCAGCAGCCCCTATGCGGATGAGCAGTTCTTC.

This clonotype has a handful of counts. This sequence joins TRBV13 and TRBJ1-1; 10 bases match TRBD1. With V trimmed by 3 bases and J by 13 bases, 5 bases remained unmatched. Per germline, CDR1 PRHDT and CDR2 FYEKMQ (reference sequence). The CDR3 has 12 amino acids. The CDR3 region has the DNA TGTGCCAGCAGCTTGGCTGGGACAGGGGTTTTCTTT. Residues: CASSLAGTGVFF.

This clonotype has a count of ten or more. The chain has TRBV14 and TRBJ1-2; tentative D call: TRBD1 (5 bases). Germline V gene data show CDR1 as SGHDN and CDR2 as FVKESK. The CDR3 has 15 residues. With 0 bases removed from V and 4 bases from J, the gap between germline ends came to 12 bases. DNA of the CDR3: TGTGCCAGCAGCCAAGATTTCGCAGGGTCCTATGGCTACACCTTC. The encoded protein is CASSQDFAGSYGYTF.

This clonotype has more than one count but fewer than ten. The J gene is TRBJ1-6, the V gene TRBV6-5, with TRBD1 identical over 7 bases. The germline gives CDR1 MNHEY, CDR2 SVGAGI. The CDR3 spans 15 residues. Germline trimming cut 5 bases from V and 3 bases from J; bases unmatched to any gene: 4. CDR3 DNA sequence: TGTGCCAGCAGTCAGACAGGGAACTATAATTCACCCCTCCACTTT. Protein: CASSQTGNYNSPLHF.

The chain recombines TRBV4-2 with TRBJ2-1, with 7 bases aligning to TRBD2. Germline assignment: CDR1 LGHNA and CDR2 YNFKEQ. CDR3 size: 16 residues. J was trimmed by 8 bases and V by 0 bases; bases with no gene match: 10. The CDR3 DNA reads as TGTGCCAGCAGCCAAGAGGGCGGACTAGGGGTCGATGAGCAGTTCTTC. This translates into CASSQEGGLGVDEQFF.

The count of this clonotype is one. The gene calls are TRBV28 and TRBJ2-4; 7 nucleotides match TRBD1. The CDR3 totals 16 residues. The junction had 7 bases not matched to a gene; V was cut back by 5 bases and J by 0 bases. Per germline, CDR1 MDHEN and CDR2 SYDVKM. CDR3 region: CASSPPDRLAKNIQYF. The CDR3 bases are TGTGCCAGCAGTCCACCGGACAGGCTAGCCAAAAACATTCAGTACTTC.

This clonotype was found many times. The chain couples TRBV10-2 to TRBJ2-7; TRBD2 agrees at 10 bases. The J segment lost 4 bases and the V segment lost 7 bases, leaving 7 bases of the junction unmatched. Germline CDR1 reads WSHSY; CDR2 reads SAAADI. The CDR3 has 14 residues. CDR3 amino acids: CASTPGLAAYEQYV. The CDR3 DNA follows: TGCGCCAGCACCCCCGGACTAGCGGCGTACGAGCAGTACGTC.

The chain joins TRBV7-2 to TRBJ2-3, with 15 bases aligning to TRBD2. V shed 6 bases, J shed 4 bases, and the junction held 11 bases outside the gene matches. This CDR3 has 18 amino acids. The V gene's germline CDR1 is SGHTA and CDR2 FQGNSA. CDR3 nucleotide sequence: TGTGCCAGCAGGCCCCCGGGACTAGCGGGAGGTGGCCCAGATACGCAGTATTTT. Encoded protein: CASRPPGLAGGGPDTQYF.

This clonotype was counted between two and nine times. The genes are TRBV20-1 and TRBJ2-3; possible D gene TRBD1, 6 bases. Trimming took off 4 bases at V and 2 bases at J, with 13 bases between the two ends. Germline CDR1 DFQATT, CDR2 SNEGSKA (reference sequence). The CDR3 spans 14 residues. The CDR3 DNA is TGCAGTGCTATCCGGGACATGTCCACAGATACGCAGTATTTT. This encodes CSAIRDMSTDTQYF.

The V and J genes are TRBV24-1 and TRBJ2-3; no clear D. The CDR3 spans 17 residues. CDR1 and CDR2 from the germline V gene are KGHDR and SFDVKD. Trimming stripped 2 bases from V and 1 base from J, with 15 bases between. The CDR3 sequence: CATSDSSALQGTDTQYF. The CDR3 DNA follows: TGTGCCACCAGTGATTCCAGCGCCCTGCAGGGCACAGATACGCAGTATTTT.

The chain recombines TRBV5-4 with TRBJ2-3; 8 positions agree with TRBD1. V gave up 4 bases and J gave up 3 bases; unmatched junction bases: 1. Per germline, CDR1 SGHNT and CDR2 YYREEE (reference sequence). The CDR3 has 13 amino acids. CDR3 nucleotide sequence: TGTGCCAGCAGCAGACAGGGGACAGATACGCAGTATTTT. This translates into CASSRQGTDTQYF.

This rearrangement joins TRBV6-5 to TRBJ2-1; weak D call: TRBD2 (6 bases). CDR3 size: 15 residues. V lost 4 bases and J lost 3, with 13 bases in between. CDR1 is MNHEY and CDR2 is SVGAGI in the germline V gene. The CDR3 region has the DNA TGTGCCAGCAGTTTAAGAAGGACTAACTACAATGAGCAGTTCTTC. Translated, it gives CASSLRRTNYNEQFF.

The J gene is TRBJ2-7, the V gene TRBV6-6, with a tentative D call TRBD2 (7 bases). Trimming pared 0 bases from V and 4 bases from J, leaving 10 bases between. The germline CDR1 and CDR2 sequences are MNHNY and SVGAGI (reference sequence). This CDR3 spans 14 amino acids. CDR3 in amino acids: CASSYSRGRYEQYV. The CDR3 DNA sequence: TGTGCCAGCAGTTACTCGCGGGGGCGATACGAGCAGTACGTC.

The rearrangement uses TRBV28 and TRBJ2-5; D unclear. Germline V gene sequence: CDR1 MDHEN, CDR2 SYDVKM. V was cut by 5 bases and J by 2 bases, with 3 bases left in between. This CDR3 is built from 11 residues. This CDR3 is CASSEQETQYF. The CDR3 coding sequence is TGTGCCAGCAGTGAACAAGAGACCCAGTACTTC.

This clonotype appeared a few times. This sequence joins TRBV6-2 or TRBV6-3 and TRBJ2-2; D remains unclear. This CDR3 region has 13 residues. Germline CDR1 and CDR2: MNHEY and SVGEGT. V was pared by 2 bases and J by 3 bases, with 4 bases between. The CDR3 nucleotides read TGTGCCAGCAGTTACGGAGACACCGGGGAGCTGTTTTTT. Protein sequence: CASSYGDTGELFF.

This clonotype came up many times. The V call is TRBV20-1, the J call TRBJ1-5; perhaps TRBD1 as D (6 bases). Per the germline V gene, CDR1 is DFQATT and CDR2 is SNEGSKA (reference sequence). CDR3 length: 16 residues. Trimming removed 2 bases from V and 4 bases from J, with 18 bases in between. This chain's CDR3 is CSARLRQGIVNQPQHF. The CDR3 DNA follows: TGCAGTGCTAGACTCCGCCAGGGGATTGTGAATCAGCCCCAGCATTTT.

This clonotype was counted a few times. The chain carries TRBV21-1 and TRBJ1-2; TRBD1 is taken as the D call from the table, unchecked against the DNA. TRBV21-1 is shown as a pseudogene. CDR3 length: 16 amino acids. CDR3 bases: TGTGCCAGCAGCAAAGACCTACTAGACAGGCTTCTTGGCTACACCTTC. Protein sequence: CASSKDLLDRLLGYTF.

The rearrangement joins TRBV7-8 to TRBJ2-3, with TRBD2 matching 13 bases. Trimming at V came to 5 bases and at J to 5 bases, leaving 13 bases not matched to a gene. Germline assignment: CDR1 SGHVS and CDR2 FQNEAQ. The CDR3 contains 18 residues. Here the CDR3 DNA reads TGTGCCAGCAGCGGAGAAGGTTGGACTAGCGGGAGAATAGATACGCAGTATTTT. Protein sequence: CASSGEGWTSGRIDTQYF.

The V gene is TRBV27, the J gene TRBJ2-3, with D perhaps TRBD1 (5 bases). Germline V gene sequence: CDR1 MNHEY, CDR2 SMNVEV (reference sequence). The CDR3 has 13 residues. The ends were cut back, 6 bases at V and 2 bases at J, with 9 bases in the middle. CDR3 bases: TGTGCCAGCAGCCAGGGTCACACAGATACGCAGTATTTT. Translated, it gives CASSQGHTDTQYF.

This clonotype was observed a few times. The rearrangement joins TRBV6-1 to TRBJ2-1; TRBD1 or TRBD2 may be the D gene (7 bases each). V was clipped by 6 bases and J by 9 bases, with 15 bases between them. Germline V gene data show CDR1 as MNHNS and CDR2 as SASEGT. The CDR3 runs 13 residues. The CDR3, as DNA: TGTGCCAGCAGCGCAGGGGGGGGTGGTGAGCAGTTCTTC. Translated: CASSAGGGGEQFF.

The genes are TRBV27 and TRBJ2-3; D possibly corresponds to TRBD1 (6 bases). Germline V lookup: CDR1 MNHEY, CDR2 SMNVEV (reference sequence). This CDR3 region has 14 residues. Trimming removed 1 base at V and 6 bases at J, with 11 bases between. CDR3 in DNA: TGTGCCAGCAGTTTATACAGGGAAGGTGATACGCAGTATTTT. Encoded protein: CASSLYREGDTQYF.